Shown below are 11 T cell receptor beta chains from a single sample sequenced in a study of spatial heterogeneity in lung cancer. Via MiXCR, TCRdb re-called the 5' RACE reads, giving one row per CDR3 protein. This table has tens of thousands of distinct CDR3 sequences, roughly 7.9% appearing once. The time point was: sample taken at primary tumor resection. Frozen PBMC, nontumor lung or tumor provided whole RNA, which was sequenced unsorted. The starting material was PBMCs, obtained at surgery. The receptors here all came from a female donor with early-stage non-small cell lung cancer.

This clonotype was seen a few times. This chain links TRBV7-3 with TRBJ2-1; 9 bases match TRBD2. CDR1 SGHTA and CDR2 FQGTGA come from the germline V gene. The CDR3 covers 15 residues. V lost 1 base and J lost 9; bases outside the gene matches: 7. In nucleotides, the CDR3 is TGTGCCAGCAGCTTAAGTAGCGGGAGCGGTAGTGAGCAGTTCTTC. Its protein is CASSLSSGSGSEQFF.

This clonotype showed up many times. J is TRBJ1-6 and V is TRBV6-1; D is perhaps TRBD1 (6 bases). Germline assignment: CDR1 MNHNS and CDR2 SASEGT. CDR3 size: 17 residues. V was clipped by 0 bases and J by 3 bases, with 12 bases between them. The CDR3 loop reads CASSEAVGTHYNSPLHF. CDR3 nucleotides: TGTGCCAGCAGTGAAGCGGTCGGGACACACTATAATTCACCCCTCCACTTT.

The rearrangement links TRBV7-2 to TRBJ2-4; weak D call: TRBD1 (6 bases). Germline CDR1 reads SGHTA; CDR2 reads FQGNSA. The CDR3 is 17 amino acids. Trimming took off 1 base at V and 1 base at J, with 14 bases between the two ends. The CDR3 loop reads CASSLGSPQGAKNIQYF. DNA of the CDR3: TGTGCCAGCAGCTTAGGGAGCCCCCAGGGGGCCAAAAACATTCAGTACTTC.

This clonotype came up many times. The chain couples TRBV7-2 to TRBJ1-5, with no clear D. With 4 bases removed from V and 2 bases from J, the gap between germline ends came to 9 bases. Germline V CDR1 and CDR2: SGHTA, FQGNSA. The CDR3 spans 14 residues. The CDR3 DNA reads as TGTGCCAGCAGCTCCTTCACGGGCAATCAGCCCCAGCATTTT. Translated, it gives CASSSFTGNQPQHF.

This clonotype was recorded a few times. CDR3 residues: CASSLPPSENEQYF. The CDR3 DNA reads as TGTGCCAGCAGTTTACCACCTAGCGAAAACGAGCAGTACTTC. The V gene is TRBV12-3 or TRBV12-4, the J gene TRBJ2-7, with TRBD2 as a possible D gene (6 bases). V was trimmed by 2 bases and J by 5 bases, leaving 13 bases between them. The CDR3 contains 14 residues.

In this sample, this clonotype turned up a few times. The CDR3 loop is CASSLRLDTGYTF. In DNA form, the CDR3 reads TGTGCCAGCAGCTTACGTCTGGACACCGGCTACACCTTC. This chain connects TRBV11-2 to TRBJ1-2; D possibly corresponds to TRBD1 (5 bases). The V gene lost 2 bases and the J gene lost 8 bases, with 12 bases spanning the gap. The CDR3 is 13 residues long. Per the germline V gene, CDR1 is SGHAT and CDR2 is FQNNGV.

This clonotype is medium-sized (0.01 to 0.1%). The chain carries TRBV20-1 and TRBJ2-5; 7 bases line up with TRBD2. V was pared by 0 bases and J by 2 bases, with 6 bases of the junction left unmatched. The CDR3 consists of 15 residues. CDR1 is DFQATT, CDR2 SNEGSKA, per germline (reference sequence). For the CDR3, the DNA is TGCAGTGCTAGAGAGCAGCCTAGCGGACAAGAGACCCAGTACTTC. It specifies CSAREQPSGQETQYF.

The table lists this clonotype with a few counts. The rearrangement links TRBV27 to TRBJ1-5, with 9 bases that match TRBD1. V lost 5 bases to trimming and J lost 9 bases; unmatched junction nucleotides: 5. The CDR3 is 13 residues long. From germline, CDR1 is MNHEY and CDR2 SMNVEV (reference sequence). The CDR3 DNA is TGTGCCAGCAGTGGACAGGGGTCCCGGCCCCAGCATTTT. Its protein product is CASSGQGSRPQHF.

This clonotype was counted ten times or more. This chain connects TRBV3-1 to TRBJ2-5; 10 bases fit TRBD1. J was trimmed by 7 bases and V by 6 bases; bases with no gene match: 8. The CDR3 spans 14 residues. Germline loops: CDR1 LGHDT, CDR2 YNNKEL (reference sequence). Here the CDR3 reads CASRKTGGDGTQYF. The CDR3 DNA is TGTGCCAGCAGAAAGACAGGGGGCGACGGGACCCAGTACTTC.

V and J are TRBV12-3 or TRBV12-4 and TRBJ2-3; D remains unclear. V lost 4 bases and J lost 2, with 4 bases in between. The CDR3 has 12 amino acids. Written as DNA, the CDR3 is TGTGCCAGCAGTTACTACACAGATACGCAGTATTTT. Its translation is CASSYYTDTQYF.

Comments on this clonotype: This CDR3 is missing its conserved last phenylalanine or tryptophan, likely due to a read error. V is TRBV9 and J is TRBJ2-5; D call uncertain. This CDR3 is built from 13 residues. Germline values: CDR1 SGDLS, CDR2 YYNGEE. Trimming pared 3 bases from V and 5 bases from J, leaving 11 bases between. The DNA for the CDR3 is TGTGCCAGCAGCGCCCCCATGGCCGAGACCCAGTACTAC. Its translation: CASSAPMAETQYY.